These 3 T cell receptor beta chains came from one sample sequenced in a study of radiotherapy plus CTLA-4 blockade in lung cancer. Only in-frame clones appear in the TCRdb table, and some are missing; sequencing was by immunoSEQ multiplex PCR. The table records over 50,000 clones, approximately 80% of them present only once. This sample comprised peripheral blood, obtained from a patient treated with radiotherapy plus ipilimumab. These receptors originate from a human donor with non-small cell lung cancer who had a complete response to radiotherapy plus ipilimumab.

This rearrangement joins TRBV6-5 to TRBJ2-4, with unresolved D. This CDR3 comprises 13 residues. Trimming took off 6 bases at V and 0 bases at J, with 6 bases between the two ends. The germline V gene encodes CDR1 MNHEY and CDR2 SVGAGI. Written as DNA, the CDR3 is TGTGCCAGCAGCGAGCAAGCCAAAAACATTCAGTACTTC. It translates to CASSEQAKNIQYF.

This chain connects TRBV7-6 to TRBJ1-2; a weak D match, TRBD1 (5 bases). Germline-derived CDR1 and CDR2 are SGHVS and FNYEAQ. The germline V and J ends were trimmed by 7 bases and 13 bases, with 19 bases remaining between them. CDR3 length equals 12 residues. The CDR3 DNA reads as TGTGCCAGCACCCCGGGGGTTCCCCGCTTCACCTTC. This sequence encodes CASTPGVPRFTF.

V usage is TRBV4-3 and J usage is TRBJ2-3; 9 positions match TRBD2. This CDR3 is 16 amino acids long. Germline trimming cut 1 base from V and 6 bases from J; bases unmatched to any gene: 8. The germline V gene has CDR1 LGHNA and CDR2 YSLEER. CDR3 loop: CASSQGSSGRWDTQYF. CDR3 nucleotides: TGCGCCAGCAGCCAAGGGAGTAGCGGGAGATGGGATACGCAGTATTTT.